The 3 T cell receptor beta chains in this list originate from one sample, sequenced in a study of T cell responses to AZD1222 COVID-19 vaccine. Method: immunoSEQ multiplex PCR; TCRdb's copy keeps in-frame clones and lacks some. This table has about 150,000 clones, approximately 92% appearing once. Sequenced here: peripheral blood, sampled on day 0 of AZD1222 vaccination. The receptors originated from an adult in good health.

The chain links TRBV20-1 to TRBJ2-1; 11 bases are a match to TRBD2. There are 16 residues in the CDR3. From germline, CDR1 is DFQATT and CDR2 SNEGSKA (reference sequence). V lost 3 bases to trimming and J lost 4 bases; unmatched junction nucleotides: 8. This CDR3 reads CSASRASGGSYNEQFF. CDR3 coding DNA: TGCAGTGCTAGTAGAGCTAGCGGGGGGTCTTACAATGAGCAGTTCTTC.

The chain's CDR3 is CASRVEETQYF. CDR3 bases: TGTGCCAGCAGAGTCGAGGAGACCCAGTACTTC. The chain has TRBV6-5 and TRBJ2-5, with no clear D. The CDR3 extends over 11 amino acids. Germline CDR1 and CDR2: MNHEY and SVGAGI. V lost 6 bases, J lost 5 bases, and 7 bases lay in between.

The chain links TRBV7-8 to TRBJ2-7, with 9 nucleotides matching TRBD2. This CDR3 comprises 20 residues. Germline V gives CDR1 SGHVS, CDR2 FQNEAQ. Trimming took 0 bases from V and 0 from J; bases not matched to a gene: 15. CDR3 bases: TGTGCCAGCAGCTTAGCCGACTGGGGAGCGGGGGGTTATCACTCCTACGAGCAGTACTTC. This translates into CASSLADWGAGGYHSYEQYF.